The present entry profiles one T cell receptor beta chain with its context. This receptor's antigen is unknown. There are no base qualities to consult, and no much larger clone falls within one base. Donors were healthy HIV-negative adults with no recently reported acute infections or vaccinations. Every donor was a Caucasian adult living in Nashville, Tennessee, USA. CD4+ T cells were enriched by magnetic negative selection; naive cells were then positively selected on CD45RA, and the negative fraction formed the memory subset. After blood collection by leukapheresis, PBMCs were isolated using Ficoll-Histopaque density gradient centrifugation and then cryopreserved in the vapor phase of liquid nitrogen. Analytical flow cytometry was used to check the purity and quantity of each magnetically sorted T cell population. Genomic DNA was isolated from every sorted fraction and measured by UV absorbance on a Nanodrop 2000c.

The sample is drawn from a study of shared clonotypes between healthy human individuals (dated by TCRdb to about 2020). Regarding the study in general: The cohort comprised two women and three men aged 18 to 49 years. For each donor, CD4 naive and CD4 memory were each given three plates, CD8 naive was given two plates, and CD8 memory was given one plate. The study deeply sequenced blood TCR repertoires of about 5 healthy adults to estimate repertoire size and the extent of clonotype sharing between individuals. To increase sequencing depth and limit assay-specific biases, different laboratories used diverse techniques to prepare libraries and sequence TCR repertoires. Each donor's leukapheresis produced roughly between about 0.85 and 10 billion PBMCs.

Broad study findings and their caveats: Naive subsets generally had larger estimated clonotype richness than memory subsets did. Sampling was restricted to blood, and TCR repertoires in tissues likely differ from the TCR repertoires found in blood. Pairwise subsampling led to the expectation that sequencing depth would affect the degree of clonotype sharing among donors. Approximately 5% of naive CD4, around 3.6% of naive CD8, roughly 2.4% of memory CD4, and about 0.4% of memory CD8 clonotypes were shared across four donors. Because the study included a small number of donors, the genetic and exposure-history diversity represented was limited. Rarefaction of sorted-subset datasets indicated incomplete sequencing despite the large sequencing depth. Compared with non-shared clonotypes, the clonotypes found in all four sorted-subset donors had higher generation probabilities.

TCR CDR3 regions were amplified from genomic DNA by multiplex PCR using the deep immunoSEQ assay. Genomic DNA extracted from each cell subset was distributed evenly over all wells of several immunoSEQ 96-well plates, and each plate served as one replicate. For sorted subsets, each replicate PCR was loaded with around 220 ng genomic DNA, equivalent to 30,000 or so T cell genomes. The purified libraries were quantified using a Qubit 3.0 fluorometer, sized with a Bioanalyzer 2100, and then quantified again using the KAPA Library Quantification kit. Every immunoSEQ 96-well plate was sequenced on a dedicated single-read 150-cycle Illumina NextSeq 550 flow cell. The authors processed their data as follows. Because only junctional sequences without quality scores were contained in the immunoSEQ output, filtering matching that applied to full-length reads could not be performed. To assign V/J genes and CDR3, sequences were annotated against IMGT germline references using PyIR, a Python wrapper for IgBLAST v1.9. Reads with weak V/J assignments (E-value above 1e-6), missing CDR3, stop codons, out-of-frame junctions, or ambiguous translated residues were removed. V3J clonotypes were defined by identical inferred V gene, J gene, and CDR3 amino acid sequence. Percentage overlap between repertoires was calculated by dividing the number of shared unique clonotypes by the size of the smaller repertoire. Repertoire richness was assessed with RTK rarefaction, the Chao1 estimator, and Recon v2.1 estimates of unobserved clonotypes. For all TCRbeta clonotypes obtained by the gDNA method from four donors, generation probabilities were computed with OLGA. In TCRdb, the immuneACCESS table is reduced to in-frame sequences with V and J assigned. These tables do not hold every clone; where another copy was compared, an unresolved V gene accounts for under half, and the others remain unexplained. For V, J and clone size, that table is used; D and trimming come from the DNA. The sample table contains around 1.4 million clones; only one count was recorded for approximately 98.5% of them. Roughly 0.35% of the sample belongs to the ten largest clones.

The sample consisted of naive CD4+ T cells sorted from blood. The cell subset or site label for this specimen denotes: CD45RA+ positively selected. The sequence came from a man aged 25 to 40 in good health.

The DNA sequence is given as TGTGCCAGCAACCCGGCCAGTGGACAGGGACCCTACGAGCAGTACTTC. The encoded protein is CASNPASGQGPYEQYF. Here the chain combines TRBV28 and TRBJ2-7, with 8 bases aligning to TRBD1. Reading the germline V gene gives CDR1 MDHEN and CDR2 SYDVKM. The CDR3, cysteine through phenylalanine, is 16 amino acids long. Only CDR3 DNA is held: 48 bases, read in frame from base 1. The junction shows trimming of 7 bases on V and 2 bases on J, and the gene matches do not reach 13 bases of it.